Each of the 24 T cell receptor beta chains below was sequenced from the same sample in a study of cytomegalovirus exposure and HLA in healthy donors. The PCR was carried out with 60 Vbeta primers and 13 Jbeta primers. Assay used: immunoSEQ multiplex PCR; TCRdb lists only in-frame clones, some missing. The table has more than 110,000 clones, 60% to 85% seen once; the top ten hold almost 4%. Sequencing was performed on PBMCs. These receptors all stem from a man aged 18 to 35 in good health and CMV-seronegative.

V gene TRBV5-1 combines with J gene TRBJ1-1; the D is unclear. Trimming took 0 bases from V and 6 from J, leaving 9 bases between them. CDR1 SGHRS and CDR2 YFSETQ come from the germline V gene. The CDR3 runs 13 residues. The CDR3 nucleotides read TGCGCCAGCAGCTTGGCTACGAGGGCTGAAGCTTTCTTT. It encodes CASSLATRAEAFF.

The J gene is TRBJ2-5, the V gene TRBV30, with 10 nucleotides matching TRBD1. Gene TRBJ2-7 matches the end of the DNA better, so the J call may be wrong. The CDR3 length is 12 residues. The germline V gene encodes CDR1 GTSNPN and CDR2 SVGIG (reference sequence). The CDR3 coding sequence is TGTGCCTGGGGGACAGGGGCCTACGAGCAGTACTTC. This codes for CAWGTGAYEQYF.

This CDR3 is CSVDGGQGDEQYF. The DNA of the CDR3 is TGCAGCGTTGATGGGGGGCAGGGGGACGAGCAGTACTTC. V usage is TRBV29-1 and J usage is TRBJ2-5, with a weak D call TRBD1 (7 bases). Near its end, the DNA agrees better with TRBJ2-7, so the J call may be wrong. Germline assignment: CDR1 SQVTM and CDR2 ANQGSEA. This CDR3 is 13 amino acids long.

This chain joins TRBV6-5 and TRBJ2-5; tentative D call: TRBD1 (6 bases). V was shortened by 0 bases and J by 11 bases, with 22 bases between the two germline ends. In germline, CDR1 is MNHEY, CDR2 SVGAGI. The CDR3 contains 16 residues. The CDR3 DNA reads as TGTGCCAGCAGTTACTCCGCTGGGGGACCCAGGGGTCGGCAGTACTTC. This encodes CASSYSAGGPRGRQYF.

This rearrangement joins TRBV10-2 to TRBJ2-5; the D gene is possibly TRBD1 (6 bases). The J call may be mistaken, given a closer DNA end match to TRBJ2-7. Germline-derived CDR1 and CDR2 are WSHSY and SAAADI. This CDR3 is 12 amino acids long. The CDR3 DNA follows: TGCGCCAGGGGACAACCACGGTGCGAGCAGTACTTC. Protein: CARGQPRCEQYF.

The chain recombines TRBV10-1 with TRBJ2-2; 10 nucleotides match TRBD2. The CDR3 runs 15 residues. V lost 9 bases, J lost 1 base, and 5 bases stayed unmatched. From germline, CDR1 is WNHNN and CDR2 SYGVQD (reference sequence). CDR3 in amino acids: CASPSGSLNTGELFF. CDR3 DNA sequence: TGCGCCAGTCCTAGCGGGAGTCTGAACACCGGGGAGCTGTTTTTT.

The CDR3 DNA reads as TGCGCCAGCAGTACGACGGGCTCCTACGAGCAGTACTTC. Translation gives CASSTTGSYEQYF. The chain has TRBV5-1 and TRBJ2-7; no firm D call. The V gene lost 5 bases and the J gene lost 0 bases, with 9 bases spanning the gap. The CDR3 covers 13 residues. Germline assignment: CDR1 SGHRS and CDR2 YFSETQ.

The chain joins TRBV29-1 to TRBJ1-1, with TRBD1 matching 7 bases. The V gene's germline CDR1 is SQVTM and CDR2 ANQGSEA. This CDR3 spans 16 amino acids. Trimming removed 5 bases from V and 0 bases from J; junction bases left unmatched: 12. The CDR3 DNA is TGCAGCGTTTTGGGCGTAGTCGACAGGGTGAACACTGAAGCTTTCTTT. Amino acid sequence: CSVLGVVDRVNTEAFF.

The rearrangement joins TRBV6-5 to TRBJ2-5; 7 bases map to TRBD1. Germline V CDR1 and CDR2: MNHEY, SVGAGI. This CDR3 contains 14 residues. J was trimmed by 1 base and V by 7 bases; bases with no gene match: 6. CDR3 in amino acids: CASKGAAGQETQYF. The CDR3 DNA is TGTGCCAGCAAGGGGGCCGCAGGCCAAGAGACCCAGTACTTC.

In DNA, the CDR3 is TGTGCCAGCAGCGCCCAGGGCGCTAACACCGGGGAGCTGTTTTTT. It codes for CASSAQGANTGELFF. The rearrangement links TRBV9 to TRBJ2-2; weak D call: TRBD1 (5 bases). The CDR3 spans 15 residues. V lost 3 bases to trimming and J lost 2 bases, with 11 bases between them. Per the germline V gene, CDR1 is SGDLS and CDR2 is YYNGEE. The entire variable domain, with the rest obtained from reference TRBV9 and TRBJ2-2, is as follows: DSGVTQTPKHLITATGQRVTLRCSPRSGDLSVYWYQQSLDQGLQFLIQYYNGEERAKGNILERFSAQQFPDLHSELNLSSLELGDSALYFCASSAQGANTGELFFGEGSRLTVL.

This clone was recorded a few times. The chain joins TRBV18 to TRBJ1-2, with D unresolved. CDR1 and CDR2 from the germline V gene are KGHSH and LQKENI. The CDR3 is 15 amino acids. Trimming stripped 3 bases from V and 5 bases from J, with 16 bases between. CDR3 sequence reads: CASSPSMESSYGYTF. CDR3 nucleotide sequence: TGTGCCAGCTCACCCTCGATGGAGAGCTCTTATGGCTACACCTTC. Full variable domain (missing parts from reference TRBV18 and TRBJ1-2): NAGVMQNPRHLVRRRGQEARLRCSPMKGHSHVYWYRQLPEEGLKFMVYLQKENIIDESGMPKERFSAEFPKEGPSILRIQQVVRGDSAAYFCASSPSMESSYGYTFGSGTRLTVV.

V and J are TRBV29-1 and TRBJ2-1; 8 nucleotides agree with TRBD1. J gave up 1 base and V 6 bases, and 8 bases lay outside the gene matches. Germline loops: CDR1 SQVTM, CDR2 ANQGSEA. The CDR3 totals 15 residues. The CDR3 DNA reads TGCAGCGTGTACAGGGGGTACCTATCCTACAATGAGCAGTTCTTC. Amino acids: CSVYRGYLSYNEQFF.

DNA for the CDR3: TGTGCCAGCAGTATAAGGACTAGCGGATCCACAGATACGCAGTATTTT. The encoded protein is CASSIRTSGSTDTQYF. This rearrangement joins TRBV27 to TRBJ2-3; 10 bases are shared with TRBD2. The CDR3 runs to 16 residues. J lost 2 bases, V lost 5 bases, and 7 bases had no gene match. CDR1 is MNHEY and CDR2 is SMNVEV in the germline V gene (reference sequence).

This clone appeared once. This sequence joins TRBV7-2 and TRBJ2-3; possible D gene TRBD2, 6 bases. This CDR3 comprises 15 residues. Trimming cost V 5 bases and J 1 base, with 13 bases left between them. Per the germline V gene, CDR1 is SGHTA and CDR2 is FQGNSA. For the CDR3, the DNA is TGTGCCAGCAGCGGGGACTCCCTGCGCACAGATACGCAGTATTTT. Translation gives CASSGDSLRTDTQYF.

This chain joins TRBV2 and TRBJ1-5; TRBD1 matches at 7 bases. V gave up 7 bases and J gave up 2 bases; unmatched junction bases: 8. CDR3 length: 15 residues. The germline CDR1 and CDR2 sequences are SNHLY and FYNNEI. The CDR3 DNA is TGTGCCAGCAAAACAGGGGCTCGGGGCAATCAGCCCCAGCATTTT. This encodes CASKTGARGNQPQHF.

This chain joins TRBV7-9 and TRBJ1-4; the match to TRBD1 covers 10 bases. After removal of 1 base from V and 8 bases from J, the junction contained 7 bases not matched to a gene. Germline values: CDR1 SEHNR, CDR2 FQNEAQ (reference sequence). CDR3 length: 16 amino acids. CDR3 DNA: TGTGCCAGCAGCTTAGGGGAGACAGGGGGCAGCGAAAAACTGTTTTTT. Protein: CASSLGETGGSEKLFF.

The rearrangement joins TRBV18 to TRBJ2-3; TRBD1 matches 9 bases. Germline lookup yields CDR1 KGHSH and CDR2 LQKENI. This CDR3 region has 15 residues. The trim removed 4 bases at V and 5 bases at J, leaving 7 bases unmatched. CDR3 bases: TGTGCCAGCTCACGGACGGGACAGGGCGTAGATACGCAGTATTTT. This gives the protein CASSRTGQGVDTQYF.

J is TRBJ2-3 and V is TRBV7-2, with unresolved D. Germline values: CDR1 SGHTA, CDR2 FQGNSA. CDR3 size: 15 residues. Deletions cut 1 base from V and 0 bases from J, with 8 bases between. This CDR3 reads CASSLGYLSTDTQYF. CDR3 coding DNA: TGTGCCAGCAGCTTAGGTTATCTGAGCACAGATACGCAGTATTTT.

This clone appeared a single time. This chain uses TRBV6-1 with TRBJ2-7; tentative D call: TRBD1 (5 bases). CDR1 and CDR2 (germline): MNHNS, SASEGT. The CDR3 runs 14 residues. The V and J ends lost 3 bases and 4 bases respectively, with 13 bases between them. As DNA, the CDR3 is TGTGCCAGCAGTGATCTAGGGGTCCCGTACGAGCAGTACTTC. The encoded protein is CASSDLGVPYEQYF.

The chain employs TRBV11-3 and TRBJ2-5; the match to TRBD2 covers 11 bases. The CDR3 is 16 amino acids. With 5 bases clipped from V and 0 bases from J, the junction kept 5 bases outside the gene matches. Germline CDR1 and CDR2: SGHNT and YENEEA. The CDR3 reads CASSLRTSGYQETQYF. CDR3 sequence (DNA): TGTGCCAGCAGCCTGCGGACTAGCGGGTACCAAGAGACCCAGTACTTC.

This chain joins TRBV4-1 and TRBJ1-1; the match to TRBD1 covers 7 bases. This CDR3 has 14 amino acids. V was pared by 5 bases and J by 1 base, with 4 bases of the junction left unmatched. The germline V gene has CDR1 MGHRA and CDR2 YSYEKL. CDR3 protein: CASSYGTANTEAFF. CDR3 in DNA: TGCGCCAGCAGCTACGGGACAGCGAACACTGAAGCTTTCTTT.

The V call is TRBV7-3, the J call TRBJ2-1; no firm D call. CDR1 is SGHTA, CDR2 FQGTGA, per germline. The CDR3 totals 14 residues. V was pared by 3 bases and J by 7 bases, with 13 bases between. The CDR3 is CASSFSAATNEQFF. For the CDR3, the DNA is TGTGCCAGCAGCTTTTCGGCAGCGACGAATGAGCAGTTCTTC.

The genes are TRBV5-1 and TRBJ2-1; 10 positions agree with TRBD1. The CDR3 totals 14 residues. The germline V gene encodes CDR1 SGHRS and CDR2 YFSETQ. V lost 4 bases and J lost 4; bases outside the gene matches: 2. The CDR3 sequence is CASSRTGGYNEQFF. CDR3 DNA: TGCGCCAGCAGCCGGACAGGGGGATACAATGAGCAGTTCTTC.

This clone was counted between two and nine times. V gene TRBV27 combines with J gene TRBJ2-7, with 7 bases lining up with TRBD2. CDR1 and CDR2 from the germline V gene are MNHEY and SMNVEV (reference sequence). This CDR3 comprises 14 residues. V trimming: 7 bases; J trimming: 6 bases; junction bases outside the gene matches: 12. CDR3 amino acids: CASKGGGRASEQYF. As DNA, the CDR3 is TGTGCCAGCAAGGGAGGAGGGAGGGCCAGCGAGCAGTACTTC.